A selection of T cell receptor beta chains follows, all from one sample in a study of shared clonotypes between healthy human individuals. Some clones are missing from TCRdb's copy, which holds only in-frame ones; the method was immunoSEQ multiplex PCR. The sample has some 2.1 million clones, less than 95% seen once. Input material: naive CD8+ T cells sorted from blood. The receptor source for this set is a man aged 18-30 years in good health. Each CDR3 is given with its conserved first and last residue. The D gene is left open where the match is weak. Some rows mark clone size as missing; the rest say once, few, many or name a class of expanded clone.

V: TRBV29-1
J: TRBJ2-2
size: -
D: -
CDR3: CSVERPNTGELFF
DNA: TGCAGCGTTGAACGGCCGAACACCGGGGAGCTGTTTTTT

V: TRBV9
J: TRBJ2-2
size: -
D: -
CDR3: CASSVKAANTGELFF
DNA: TGTGCCAGCAGCGTAAAAGCAGCGAACACCGGGGAGCTGTTTTTT

V: TRBV5-4
J: TRBJ2-7
size: -
D: -
CDR3: CASSFKGSYEQYF
DNA: TGTGCCAGCAGCTTCAAAGGGTCCTACGAGCAGTACTTC

V: TRBV7-9
J: TRBJ1-1
size: once
D: -
CDR3: CASSPPQGIEAFF
DNA: TGTGCCAGCAGCCCGCCGCAGGGGATTGAAGCTTTCTTT

V: TRBV30
J: TRBJ1-4
size: -
D: -
CDR3: CALDSISEKLFF
DNA: TGTGCCTTGGATAGTATCAGCGAAAAACTGTTTTTT

V: TRBV7-9
J: TRBJ1-6
size: -
D: -
CDR3: CASTSFGGSSYNSPLHF
DNA: TGTGCCAGCACCTCCTTCGGGGGTAGCTCCTATAATTCACCCCTCCACTTT

V: TRBV23-1
J: TRBJ1-2
size: -
D: -
CDR3: CASSQLPDAGSYGYTF
DNA: TGCGCCAGCAGTCAATTACCCGACGCCGGCTCTTATGGCTACACCTTC

V: TRBV19
J: TRBJ2-7
size: -
D: TRBD2
CDR3: CASSIDLTSGSPYEQYF
DNA: TGTGCCAGTAGTATAGATCTCACTAGCGGGAGCCCCTACGAGCAGTACTTC

V: TRBV27
J: TRBJ2-1
size: -
D: TRBD2
CDR3: CASSYFSGAFDEQFF
DNA: TGTGCCAGCAGCTACTTTAGCGGGGCCTTTGATGAGCAGTTCTTC

V: TRBV4-3
J: TRBJ2-1
size: -
D: -
CDR3: CASSQDTASPQFF
DNA: TGCGCCAGCAGCCAAGATACAGCCTCGCCGCAGTTCTTC

V: TRBV11-2
J: TRBJ2-3
size: -
D: TRBD2
CDR3: CASRVLAGDDTQYF
DNA: TGTGCCAGCAGAGTACTAGCGGGAGATGATACGCAGTATTTT

V: TRBV5-1
J: TRBJ2-7
size: -
D: TRBD2
CDR3: CASSLALGRESYEQYF
DNA: TGCGCCAGCAGCTTGGCCCTAGGGCGGGAGAGCTACGAGCAGTACTTC